This T cell receptor (beta chain) was identified in a study of T-cell memory formation after mild COVID-19. Overall study findings and caveats: CD4+ clones that contracted lay mainly in CM and EM; CD8+ ones lay in EMRA.

Only a few counts were recorded for this clonotype. Antigen: not known. TCRdb itself ran the 5' RACE reads through MiXCR, one entry per CDR3 protein. The sample carries about 620,000 distinct CDR3 sequences, about a sixth recorded once. Deletions cut 2 bases from V and 7 bases from J, with 11 bases between. Germline CDR1 and CDR2: SGHTA and FQGTGA. This CDR3 has 13 amino acids. Sequencing was done on a sample of PBMCs or a T cell subset sorted from them (not recorded which). The TCR sequence derives from an adult woman who had mild COVID-19 (a few samples of this study predate the infection). Cell type and time point are not known. The J gene is TRBJ1-2, the V gene TRBV7-3, with TRBD1 as a possible D gene (5 bases). CDR3 coding DNA: TGTGCCAGCAGCTTACAGGGTTTCTCTGGCTACACCTTC. This sequence encodes CASSLQGFSGYTF. Drawing the rest from reference TRBV7-3 and TRBJ1-2, the complete variable domain is GAGVSQTPSNKVTEKGKYVELRCDPISGHTALYWYRQSLGQGPEFLIYFQGTGAADDSGLPNDRFFAVRPEGSVSTLKIQRTERGDSAVYLCASSLQGFSGYTFGSGTRLTVV.